This note documents a single T cell receptor beta chain sequence. This clone occurred a few times. Its cognate antigen has yet to be identified. Base qualities are not at hand, and no much larger clone is one base apart. Inclusive of the bounding cysteine and phenylalanine, the CDR3 is 16 residues long. CDR3 DNA is the only sequence kept; it has 48 bases, read in frame from the first base. Reading the germline V gene gives CDR1 LGHNA and CDR2 YSLEER. The junction shows trimming of 0 bases on V and 7 bases on J, plus 16 bases between the germline ends. These data originate in a study of long-term antiretroviral therapy in people with HIV (dated by TCRdb to between 2021 and 2024). In the study overall: The earliest samples were collected about a decade before the 2015 WHO recommendation for immediate ART, when ART was typically delayed until CD4 counts fell. About 35% of the 30 participants with HIV were female. No cross-contamination during QIAcube processing was shown when test extractions of a monoclonal T-cell line were performed alongside about 30 polyclonal samples. A total of 192 cryopreserved PBMC samples came from roughly 30 adults with confirmed HIV infection and were collected serially over a mean of roughly six years (range 1-12). A retrospective serial study tested whether ART initiation and durable HIV suppression were associated with changes in peripheral blood TRB repertoire composition and diversity.

Study-level results and caveats: Inferences about post-ART repertoire changes are limited because no data were available on ART adherence, viral resistance or therapy changes. At every time point, the repertoire was dominated by expanded TRB clones first identified before ART initiation, although this dominance fluctuated and, in many PLHIV, declined after ART. Starting ART was linked to a significant rise in TRB diversity, yet even with long-term ART the diversity remained significantly lower than in transplant donor controls. Limited PBMC availability meant only the TCR beta chain was sequenced, without alpha chain pairing. Unsorted PBMC were profiled instead of sorted CD4+ and CD8+ T cells because pre-ART samples had limited cell numbers. The samples span the years 2004 to 2017, and the ART regimens used may be less effective than current regimens. Compared with controls, HIV repertoires had narrower CDR3 length ranges, and the network structure pointed to an antigen-experienced repertoire that shifted only slightly toward naive after ART.

Participants were included only if at least one PBMC sample before ART initiation and at least two post-ART samples were available. Treatment was received in the United States of America by all participants with HIV. Before DNA extraction, cryopreserved samples containing about 0.9-11 million PBMC were thawed and washed. At the time of the earliest PBMC sample, participants with HIV were aged between about 20 and 54 years. Per participant, PBMC samples came from 1-4 timepoints prior to ART initiation and 2-8 timepoints following ART initiation, for a median of 7 samples. For every participant, serial HIV viral load, CD4+ T-cell count, ART history and demographic data were obtained. Genomic DNA was extracted from unsorted PBMC with a Qiagen kit on a QIAcube, with processing performed in batches of 12 samples. The immunoSEQ hsTCRB v3.0 assay was used at survey level resolution to sequence the TRB variable region. The target sequencing depth for TRB was roughly 40,000-50,000 T-cell genomes per sample. TRB libraries were pooled and sequenced on an Illumina MiSeq using a v3 150-cycle kit. Turning to the authors' computational methods: Repertoire analysis ran in R within a reproducible Nextflow workflow covering QC, data transformation and analysis. Custom analyses were implemented in LymphoSeq2, an R package for AIRR-Seq data exploration. After excluding a few samples that yielded fewer than 5000 total TRB sequences, approximately 180 HIV repertoires remained for analysis. Among the roughly 190 retained HIV repertoires, 55 to 60 were collected before ART initiation and 120 to 140 after ART initiation. Each repertoire was downsampled to 5000 TRB nucleotide sequences, and summary statistics were averaged across 100 downsampling iterations. Only TRB sequences with CDR3 regions of at least seven amino acids were retained for analysis. Diversity was measured with a Shannon entropy-derived clonality score and the Gini coefficient. In the repertoire networks, any two of the top 5000 CDR3 amino acid sequences were connected whenever the two sequences differed by an edit distance of one. For TRB CDR3 amino acid sequences, antigen specificity groups and MHC restriction were predicted with GLIPH2. To flag known associations with CMV, EBV, HIV or tissue antigens, CDR3 amino acid sequences were compared against VDJdb and McPAS-TCR. Pre-ART, post-ART and control groups were compared with Wilcoxon signed-rank tests and Holm-Bonferroni correction. In TCRdb, the immuneACCESS table is reduced to in-frame sequences with V and J assigned. These tables do not hold every clone; where another copy was compared, an unresolved V gene accounts for under half, and the others remain unexplained. Clone size and V and J calls were adopted from that table, with D and trimming inferred from the DNA. The sample table shows approximately 20,000 clones, and around 80% are seen once. The leading ten clones occupy roughly 4.6% of the sample.

The chain is made from TRBV4-3 and TRBJ2-1; the D gene lacks a confident call. Sequenced material: unsorted PBMCs, taken 0.5 years after starting antiretroviral therapy. This sequence originates from a man younger than 35 with HIV. The CDR3: CASSQDLPAEGNEQFF. Here is the DNA: TGCGCCAGCAGCCAAGATCTCCCTGCAGAAGGAAATGAGCAGTTCTTC.